Listed below are T cell receptor beta chains from one sample, sequenced in a study of OX40 agonist ivuxolimab in advanced cancers. Assay: immunoSEQ multiplex PCR; the TCRdb copy retains only in-frame clones and omits some. Altogether approximately 26,000 clones are present, around three quarters being singletons, with the ten largest covering around 13%. The source was CD4+ or CD8+ T cells sorted from blood, collected in a trial of the OX40 agonist ivuxolimab. All receptors derive from an adult with an advanced solid tumor such as melanoma, head and neck, liver or kidney cancer. Both conserved end residues are part of each CDR3. The D gene is left open where the match is weak. Clone size, where shown, is once, few, many, or a class for clones that have expanded.

j_call,clone_size,d_call,v_call,cdr3_aa,cdr3_nt
TRBJ1-2,.,.,TRBV9,CASSVGGPPNYGYTF,TGTGCCAGCAGCGTAGGGGGTCCCCCTAACTATGGCTACACCTTC
TRBJ2-7,.,TRBD1,TRBV30,CAWRGTGLSYEQYF,TGTGCCTGGAGGGGGACAGGGCTCTCCTACGAGCAGTACTTC
TRBJ2-5,.,TRBD2,TRBV28,CASTSSGGAVETQYF,TGTGCCAGCACCTCCTCCGGGGGGGCGGTGGAGACCCAGTACTTC
TRBJ1-4,few,TRBD1,TRBV10-1,CASSELVQGATTNEKLFF,TGCGCCAGCAGTGAGTTGGTCCAGGGGGCTACAACTAATGAAAAACTGTTTTTT
TRBJ2-5,.,.,TRBV5-6,CASSPIYSQETQYF,TGTGCCAGCAGCCCCATTTATTCCCAAGAGACCCAGTACTTC
TRBJ1-1,.,.,TRBV18,CASSPPWTGRAEAFF,TGTGCCAGCTCACCTCCTTGGACCGGGAGGGCTGAAGCTTTCTTT
TRBJ2-5,once,TRBD1,TRBV10-3,CAISDPGTGGRETQYF,TGTGCCATCAGTGATCCCGGGACAGGGGGAAGGGAGACCCAGTACTTC
TRBJ2-1,.,.,TRBV10-3,CATRYSNLYNEQFF,TGTGCCACCCGTTACAGCAATCTTTACAATGAGCAGTTCTTC
TRBJ1-1,once,TRBD1,TRBV19,CASSMGQGNTEAFF,TGTGCCAGTAGTATGGGACAGGGGAACACTGAAGCTTTCTTT
TRBJ2-7,.,.,TRBV11-2,CASSLGASVEQYF,TGTGCCAGCAGCCTTGGCGCCTCCGTCGAGCAGTACTTC
TRBJ2-4,.,.,TRBV11-2,CASSSSNRENLAKNIQYF,TGTGCCAGCAGCTCATCAAACAGGGAAAATCTGGCCAAAAACATTCAGTACTTC
TRBJ1-1,.,TRBD1,TRBV6-1,CASSKGVWDRVEAFF,TGTGCCAGCAGCAAGGGTGTTTGGGACAGGGTTGAAGCTTTCTTT
TRBJ2-1,.,.,TRBV18,CASSPILGQSSYNEQFF,TGTGCCAGCTCACCTATCTTGGGTCAGAGCTCCTACAATGAGCAGTTCTTC
TRBJ2-2,.,TRBD2,TRBV27,CASSAQSGTSTTGELFF,TGTGCCAGCAGTGCCCAGTCCGGGACTAGCACCACCGGGGAGCTGTTTTTT
TRBJ2-7,.,TRBD1,TRBV19,CASSPGGSSYYEQYF,TGTGCCAGTAGTCCAGGGGGTTCCTCCTACTACGAGCAGTACTTC